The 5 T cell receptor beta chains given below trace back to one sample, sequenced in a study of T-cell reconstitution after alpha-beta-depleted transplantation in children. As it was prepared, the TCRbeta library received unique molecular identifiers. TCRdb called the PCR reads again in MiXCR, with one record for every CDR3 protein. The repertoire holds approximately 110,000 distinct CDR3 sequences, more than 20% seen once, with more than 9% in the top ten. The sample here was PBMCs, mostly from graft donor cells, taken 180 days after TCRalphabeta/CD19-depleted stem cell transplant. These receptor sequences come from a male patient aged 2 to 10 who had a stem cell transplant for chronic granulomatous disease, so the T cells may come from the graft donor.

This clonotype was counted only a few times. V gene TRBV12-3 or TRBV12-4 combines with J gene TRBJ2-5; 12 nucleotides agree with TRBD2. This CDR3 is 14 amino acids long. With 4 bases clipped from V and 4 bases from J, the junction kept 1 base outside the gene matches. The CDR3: CASSSGLAGETQYF. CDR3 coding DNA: TGTGCCAGCAGTTCGGGACTAGCGGGAGAGACCCAGTACTTC.

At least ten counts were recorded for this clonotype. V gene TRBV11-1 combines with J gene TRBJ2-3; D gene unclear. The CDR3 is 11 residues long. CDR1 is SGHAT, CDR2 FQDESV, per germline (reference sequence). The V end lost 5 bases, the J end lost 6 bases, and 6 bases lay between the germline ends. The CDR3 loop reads CASSPGDTQYF. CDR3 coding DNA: TGTGCCAGCAGCCCCGGTGATACGCAGTATTTT.

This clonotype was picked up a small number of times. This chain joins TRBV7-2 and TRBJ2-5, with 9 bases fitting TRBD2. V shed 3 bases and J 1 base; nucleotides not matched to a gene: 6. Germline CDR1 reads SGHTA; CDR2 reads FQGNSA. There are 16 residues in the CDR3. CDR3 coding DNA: TGTGCCAGCAGCTTGGGGTCTAGCGGGGTCCAAGAGACCCAGTACTTC. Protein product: CASSLGSSGVQETQYF.

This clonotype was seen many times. CDR3 sequence (DNA): TGTGCCAGCGCCCGCAGACAGAGCTCCTACAATGAGCAGTTCTTC. Its translation is CASARRQSSYNEQFF. The chain has TRBV25-1 and TRBJ2-1, with D maybe TRBD1 (5 bases). Per the germline V gene, CDR1 is MGHDK and CDR2 is SYGVNS. Between the trimmed V and J ends, which lost 8 bases and 0 bases, there was a span of 14 bases. The CDR3 runs to 15 residues.

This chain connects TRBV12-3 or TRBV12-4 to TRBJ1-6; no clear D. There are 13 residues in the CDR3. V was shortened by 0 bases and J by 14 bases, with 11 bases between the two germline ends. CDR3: CASSLASVGTLHF. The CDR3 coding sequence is TGTGCCAGCAGTTTAGCGTCCGTCGGGACCCTCCACTTT.